A selection of T cell receptor beta chains follows, all from one sample in a study of cytomegalovirus exposure and HLA in healthy donors. Measured with immunoSEQ multiplex PCR; TCRdb has only the in-frame clones, and not every one. The table lists 100,000 to 150,000 clones, approximately 78% of them singletons, with around 4% in the top ten. The sequenced sample was PBMCs. These TCRs come from a man between 35 and 55 years old in good health and CMV-seronegative. CDR3s include the opening cysteine and the closing phenylalanine or tryptophan. A D gene is named only where the DNA matches it firmly. Not every row has a clone size; where given, it reads once, few, many or a size class.

D	size	V	J	DNA	CDR3
.	.	TRBV5-4	TRBJ2-6	TGTGCCAGCAGCTTCCCCCTATCTGGGGCCAACGTCCTGACTTTC	CASSFPLSGANVLTF
.	.	TRBV21-1	TRBJ1-2	TGTGCCAGCAGCAAAGGAGGGAGGGAGTTC	CASSKGGREF
TRBD2	.	TRBV6-1	TRBJ2-3	TGTGCCAGCAGGAGGGGAGGGGACAGCACAGATACGCAGTATTTT	CASRRGGDSTDTQYF
.	.	TRBV19	TRBJ1-1	TGTGCCAGTAGTATGTTTGGGGGCTTGTGGAACACTGAAGCTTTCTTT	CASSMFGGLWNTEAFF
.	few	TRBV4-1	TRBJ1-5	TGCGCCAGCAGCCCCCAGGTGGATCAGCCCCAGCATTTT	CASSPQVDQPQHF
.	.	TRBV10-3	TRBJ1-2	TGTGCCATCAGGCAAGCGGCTTCAAGTACCCATGGCTACACCTTC	CAIRQAASSTHGYTF
.	.	TRBV12-5	TRBJ2-6	TGTGCTAGTGGTTTGACAGCAGGATACCTATCTGGGGCCAACGGCCTGACTTTC	CASGLTAGYLSGANGLTF
.	.	TRBV9	TRBJ2-3	TGTGCCAGCAGCTTGCTACCGGACAGCTACACAGATACGCAGTATTTT	CASSLLPDSYTDTQYF
TRBD1	.	TRBV28	TRBJ1-2	TGTGCCAGCAAACACAGGGGAAATATTGGCTACACCTTC	CASKHRGNIGYTF
.	.	TRBV30	TRBJ1-4	TGTGCCTGGAGCAGGCAGATCAATGAAAAACTGTTTTTT	CAWSRQINEKLFF
.	.	TRBV6-5	TRBJ2-2	TGTGCCAGCAGCTCTCCGAGCGGGGAGCTGTTTTTT	CASSSPSGELFF
.	.	TRBV6-5	TRBJ1-1	TGTGCCAGCAGTTACGATGTCCAGGGCACTGAAGCTTTCTTT	CASSYDVQGTEAFF
.	.	TRBV20-1	TRBJ2-7	TGCAGTGCTCCGCAGGGGTACGAGCAGTACTTC	CSAPQGYEQYF
.	.	TRBV29-1	TRBJ1-1	TGCAGCGTAGAGAGAGGACAGAGGGCTTTCTTT	CSVERGQRAFF
.	.	TRBV5-6	TRBJ2-7	TGTGCCAGCAGGCGATACGTTGTTGGGGACACCTCCTACGAGCAGTACTTC	CASRRYVVGDTSYEQYF
TRBD1	few	TRBV19	TRBJ1-5	TGTGCCAGCACCGGGACAGGGGATCAGCCCCAGCATTTT	CASTGTGDQPQHF
.	.	TRBV21-1	TRBJ2-6	TGTGCCAGCAGCAACCGGTTGGGGGCTGACGTCCCTGGGGCCAACGTCCTGACTTTC	CASSNRLGADVPGANVLTF
.	.	TRBV5-6	TRBJ1-2	TGTGCCAGCAGCGGGACAAACTATGGCTACACCTTC	CASSGTNYGYTF
TRBD1	.	TRBV5-1	TRBJ2-5	TGCGCCAGCAGCTCCCGGACAGGTAGTGGGGAGACCCAGTACTTC	CASSSRTGSGETQYF
.	.	TRBV19	TRBJ1-2	TGTGCCAGTAGTATAGGGGGCGTGAACTATGGCTACACCTTC	CASSIGGVNYGYTF
.	.	TRBV9	TRBJ1-1	TGTGCCAGCAGCGGTCACCCAGGGGTCGCTTTCTTT	CASSGHPGVAFF
TRBD1	.	TRBV11-2	TRBJ1-5	TGTGCCAGCAGCGAATTTTACGACAGGGACAATCAGCCCCAGCATTTT	CASSEFYDRDNQPQHF
.	.	TRBV7-9	TRBJ1-1	TGTGCCAGCAACGCCGCCGGGAACACTGAAGCTTTCTTT	CASNAAGNTEAFF
.	.	TRBV9	TRBJ1-1	TGTGCCAGCAGCGTAGTAAGCAGGGACACTGAAGCTTTCTTT	CASSVVSRDTEAFF
.	few	TRBV7-9	TRBJ2-5	TGTGCCAGCAGCCTAGGACAAGCCTTGGTCCAGTACTTC	CASSLGQALVQYF
.	.	TRBV18	TRBJ1-5	TGTGCCAGCTCACCACCCGGAGCCCTCAATCAGCCCCAGCATTTT	CASSPPGALNQPQHF
.	.	TRBV5-1	TRBJ2-1	TGCGCCAGCAGCCCGACAGAGAGCTCCTACAATGAGCAGTTCTTC	CASSPTESSYNEQFF
.	once	TRBV7-2	TRBJ1-2	TGTGCCAGCAGCCCGGACAGCCAATATGGCTACACCTTC	CASSPDSQYGYTF
.	.	TRBV27	TRBJ2-7	TGTGCCAGCAGTACGGGATTCTCCTACGAGCAGTACTTC	CASSTGFSYEQYF
TRBD1	.	TRBV6-5	TRBJ1-5	TGTGCCAGCAGTTACGGGGGACAGACCAATCAGCCCCAGCATTTT	CASSYGGQTNQPQHF
TRBD1	.	TRBV19	TRBJ1-1	TGTGCCAGTAGTATTACAGGGGGCCGTTTTACTGAAGCTTTCTTT	CASSITGGRFTEAFF
.	few	TRBV19	TRBJ2-7	TGTGCCAGTAGAGGGGGACCTTTCGAGCAGTACTTC	CASRGGPFEQYF
.	.	TRBV6-1	TRBJ2-7	TGTGCCAGCAGTGCGACAGCCTACGAGCAGTACTTC	CASSATAYEQYF
TRBD1	once	TRBV2	TRBJ1-2	TGTGCCAGCAGTGAAGGACCCCCCACATCGGGACAGGGGTTCTATGGCTACACCTTC	CASSEGPPTSGQGFYGYTF
.	.	TRBV7-9	TRBJ2-2	TGTGCCAGCAGCCAGCTTAGCTCCAGGGCGTTGGCCGGGGAGCTGTTTTTT	CASSQLSSRALAGELFF
TRBD1	.	TRBV7-3	TRBJ1-4	TGTGCCAGCAGCTTACGGGACAGGGGAGAGGAAAAACTGTTTTTT	CASSLRDRGEEKLFF
TRBD2	.	TRBV4-1	TRBJ2-7	TGCGCCAGCAGCCGGACTAGCGGCTCCTACGAGCAGTACTTC	CASSRTSGSYEQYF
TRBD1	.	TRBV6-4	TRBJ2-2	TGTGCCAGCAGTGTGACAGGGGGCACCGGGGAGCTGTTTTTT	CASSVTGGTGELFF
TRBD1	.	TRBV19	TRBJ1-2	TGTGCCAGTAGTATACGGGACAGAAGTGGCTACACCTTC	CASSIRDRSGYTF
.	.	TRBV10-3	TRBJ2-7	TGTGCCATCCGGCACGGAGGCAAAAGCGAGCAGTACTTC	CAIRHGGKSEQYF
.	few	TRBV6-1	TRBJ1-1	TGTGCCAGCAGTGATCTGCAGGTATCAGGGGCCACTGAAGCTTTCTTT	CASSDLQVSGATEAFF
.	.	TRBV6-1	TRBJ1-5	TGTGCCAGCACTAGTGGAGCGGGTCAGCCCCAGCATTTT	CASTSGAGQPQHF
.	.	TRBV12-5	TRBJ1-1	TGTGCTAGTGGTTACGGGGGTGGGGTGGGTACTGAAGCTTTCTTT	CASGYGGGVGTEAFF